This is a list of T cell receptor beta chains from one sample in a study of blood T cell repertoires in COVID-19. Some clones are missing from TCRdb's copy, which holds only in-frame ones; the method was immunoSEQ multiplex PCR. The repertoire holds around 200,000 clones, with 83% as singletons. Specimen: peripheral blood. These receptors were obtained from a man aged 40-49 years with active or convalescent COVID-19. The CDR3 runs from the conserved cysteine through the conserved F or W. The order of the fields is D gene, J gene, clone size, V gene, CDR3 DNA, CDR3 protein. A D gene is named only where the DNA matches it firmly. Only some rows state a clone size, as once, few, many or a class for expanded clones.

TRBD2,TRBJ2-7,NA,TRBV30,TGTGCCTGGAGTTCGAGCGGGGGGGGGAGCTCGAGGGAGCAGTACTTC,CAWSSSGGGSSREQYF
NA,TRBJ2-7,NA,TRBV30,TGTGCCTGGAGTCCCTTAGCAGGGGAGCAGTACTTC,CAWSPLAGEQYF
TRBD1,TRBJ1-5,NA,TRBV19,TGTGCCAGTAGTACCGGACAGGGCGGACGTCAGCCCCAGCATTTT,CASSTGQGGRQPQHF
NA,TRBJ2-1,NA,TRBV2,TGTGCCAGCAGTGAAGGACTCATCTCCTACAATGAGCAGTTCTTC,CASSEGLISYNEQFF
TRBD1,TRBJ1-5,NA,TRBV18,TGTGCCAGCTCACCGACAGGGATGGGCAATCAGCCCCAGCATTTT,CASSPTGMGNQPQHF
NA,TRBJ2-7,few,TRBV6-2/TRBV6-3,TGTGCCAGCAGTTACCGATTCCGGACTTCCTACGAGCAGTACTTC,CASSYRFRTSYEQYF
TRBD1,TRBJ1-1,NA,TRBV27,TGTGCCAGCAGTAGCAGACAGGGGATGAACACTGAAGCTTTCTTT,CASSSRQGMNTEAFF
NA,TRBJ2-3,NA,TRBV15,TGTGCCACCAGCAGAGATTTGGGGCAGGGGATATCAGATACGCAGTATTTT,CATSRDLGQGISDTQYF
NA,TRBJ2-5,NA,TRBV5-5,TGTGCCAGCAGCTACGGACACCTCGGAAAACAAGAGACCCAGTACTTC,CASSYGHLGKQETQYF
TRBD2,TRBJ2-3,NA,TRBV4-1,TGCGCCAGCAGCCAAGATCAGGCGGGAGTGAAGACAGATACGCAGTATTTT,CASSQDQAGVKTDTQYF
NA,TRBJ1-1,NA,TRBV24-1,TGTGCCACCAGTGGTGTAGCGAACACTGAAGCTTTCTTT,CATSGVANTEAFF
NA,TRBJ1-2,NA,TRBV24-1,TGTGCCACCAGTGATTTGGAAGGAGATGGCTACACCTTC,CATSDLEGDGYTF
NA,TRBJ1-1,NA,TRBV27,TGTGCCAGCAGTTTAACTGTTAACACTGAAGCTTTCTTT,CASSLTVNTEAFF
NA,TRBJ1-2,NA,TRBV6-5,TGTGCCAGCATCAGAAATTCACCCGCCGTCTATGGCTACACCTTC,CASIRNSPAVYGYTF
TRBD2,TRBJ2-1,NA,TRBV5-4,TGTGCCAGCAGCTCAATGACTAGCGGACTCAATGAGCAGTTCTTC,CASSSMTSGLNEQFF
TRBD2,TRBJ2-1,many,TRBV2,TGTGCCAGCAACCAACTAGCGGGACATGAGCAGTTCTTC,CASNQLAGHEQFF
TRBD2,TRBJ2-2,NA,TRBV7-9,TGTGCCAGCAGCGAACGGACTAGCGGGAACCCCGGGGAGCTGTTTTTT,CASSERTSGNPGELFF
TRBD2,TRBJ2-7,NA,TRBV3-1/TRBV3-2,TGTGCCAGCAGCCAAGGTCCTTGGGGAGGGGACGAGCAGTACTTC,CASSQGPWGGDEQYF
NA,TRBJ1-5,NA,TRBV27,TGTGCCAGCAGTGTAGGGGCGAGCTATCAGCCCCAGCATTTT,CASSVGASYQPQHF
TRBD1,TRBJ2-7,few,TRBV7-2,TGTGCCAGCAGCTTCACAGGGGGAGACTACGAGCAGTACTTC,CASSFTGGDYEQYF
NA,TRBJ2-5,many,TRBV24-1,TGTGCCACCAGTGAAGGCGGGCATTTCGAGACCCAGTACTTC,CATSEGGHFETQYF
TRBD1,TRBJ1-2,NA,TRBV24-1,TGTGCCACCAGTGATCCGCTATCGACAGGGTCCCATGGCTACACCTTC,CATSDPLSTGSHGYTF
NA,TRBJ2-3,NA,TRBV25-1,TGTGCCAGCAGCGATGGACAGAGCACAGATACGCAGTATTTT,CASSDGQSTDTQYF
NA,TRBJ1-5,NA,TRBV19,TGTGCCAGTAGTACGGGGTTTGACAGGTACAATCAGCCCCAGCATTTT,CASSTGFDRYNQPQHF
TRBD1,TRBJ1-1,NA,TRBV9,TGTGCCAGCAGCGCACAAAGGGACAGTGAAGCTTTCTTT,CASSAQRDSEAFF
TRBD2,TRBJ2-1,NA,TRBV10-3,TGTGCCATCAAGGGGACTAGCGGGACGAATGAGCAGTTCTTC,CAIKGTSGTNEQFF
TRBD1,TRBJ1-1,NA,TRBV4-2,TGTGCCAGCAGCCAAGATCCGGCAGGGGGGACTGAAGCTTTCTTT,CASSQDPAGGTEAFF
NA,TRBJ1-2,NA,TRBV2,TGTGCCAGCAGTGAGCGTGGTTCCTATGGCTACACCTTC,CASSERGSYGYTF
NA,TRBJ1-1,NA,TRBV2,TGTGCTTACCTAAGGGGGGGCGGCACTGAAGCTTTCTTT,CAYLRGGGTEAFF
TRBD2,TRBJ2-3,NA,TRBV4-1,TGCGCCAGCAGACTAGCGGGCACAGATACGCAGTATTTT,CASRLAGTDTQYF
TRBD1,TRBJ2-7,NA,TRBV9,TGTGCCAGCAGCCCTCAGGGGGCTTTCTTTTCGTACGAGCAGTACTTC,CASSPQGAFFSYEQYF
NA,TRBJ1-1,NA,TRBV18,TGTGCCAGCTCACCAGGACAGAACACTGAAGCTTTCTTT,CASSPGQNTEAFF
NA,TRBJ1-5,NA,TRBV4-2,TGTGCCAGCAGCCAAGATAATGATCAGCCCCAGCATTTT,CASSQDNDQPQHF
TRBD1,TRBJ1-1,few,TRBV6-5,TGTGCCAGCAGTACCTGGACAGGGAACACTGAAGCTTTCTTT,CASSTWTGNTEAFF
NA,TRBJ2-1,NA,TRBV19,TGTGCCAGTAGTATAAGTAGGGGTTTGAATGAGCAGTTCTTC,CASSISRGLNEQFF
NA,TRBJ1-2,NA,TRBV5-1,TGCGCCAGCAGCCCTGGTGGTACAGGGAACTATGGCTACACCTTC,CASSPGGTGNYGYTF
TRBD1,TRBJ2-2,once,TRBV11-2,TGTGCCAGCAGCCTCGGGACAGGGAGGGACGGGGAGCTGTTTTTT,CASSLGTGRDGELFF
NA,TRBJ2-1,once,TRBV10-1,TGCGCCAGCAGTGAGCAAAGACTTAACAATGAGCAGTTCTTC,CASSEQRLNNEQFF
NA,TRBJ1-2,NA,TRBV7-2,TGTGCCAGCAGCTTATTACAGAACTATGGCTACACCTTC,CASSLLQNYGYTF
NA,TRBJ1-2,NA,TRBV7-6,TGTGCCAGCAGCCCTAGGTTCGCAGGGGTTAACTATGGCTACACCTTC,CASSPRFAGVNYGYTF
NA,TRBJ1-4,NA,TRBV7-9,TGTGCCAGCAGCGCTAGGAGGGGCATGGCGTCAACTAATGAAAAACTGTTTTTT,CASSARRGMASTNEKLFF
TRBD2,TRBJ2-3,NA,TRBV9,TGTGCCAGCAGTAGCGGGAGGGCCGCAGATACGCAGTATTTT,CASSSGRAADTQYF
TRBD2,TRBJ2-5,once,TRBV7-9,TGTGCCAGCAGCCTTGTTAGCGGGGGCCAAGAGACCCAGTACTTC,CASSLVSGGQETQYF
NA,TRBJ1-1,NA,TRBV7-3,TGTGCCAGCAGCTTAGACAGGAACACTGAAGCTTTCTTT,CASSLDRNTEAFF
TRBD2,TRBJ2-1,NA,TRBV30,TGTGCCTGGAGTGATCTAGCGGGGCACAATGAGCAGTTCTTC,CAWSDLAGHNEQFF
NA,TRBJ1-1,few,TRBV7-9,TGTGCCAGCAGCCACGGCGTGGGCAGCATGAACACTGAAGCTTTCTTT,CASSHGVGSMNTEAFF
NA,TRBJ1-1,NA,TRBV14,TGTGCCAGCAGCCTACAGGGGAACACTGAAGCTTTCTTT,CASSLQGNTEAFF
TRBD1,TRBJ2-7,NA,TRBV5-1,TGCGCCAGCAGGACCGGGACAGGTGTTGCCTACGAGCAGTACTTC,CASRTGTGVAYEQYF
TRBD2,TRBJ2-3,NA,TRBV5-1,TGCGCCAGCAGCTACTACATGGGACTAGCGGGGGACACAGATACGCAGTATTTT,CASSYYMGLAGDTDTQYF
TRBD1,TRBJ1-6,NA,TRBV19,TGTGCCAGTAGTACACGACAGGGAACGAGCTCCTATAATTCACCCCTCCACTTT,CASSTRQGTSSYNSPLHF
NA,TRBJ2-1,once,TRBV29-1,TGCAGCGTTGTCAGTTACGATGAGCAGTTCTTC,CSVVSYDEQFF
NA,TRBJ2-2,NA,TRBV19,TGTGCCAGTAGTAGACAGGGATCTGGGCGGGGGGTTCATCCCGGGGAGCTGTTTTTT,CASSRQGSGRGVHPGELFF
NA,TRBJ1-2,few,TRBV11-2,TGTGCCAGCAGATCCACAGGGTCCCCTAACTATGGCTACACCTTC,CASRSTGSPNYGYTF
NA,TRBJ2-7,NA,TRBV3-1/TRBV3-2,TGTGCCAGCAGCCAAGATCCAACGAGCGAGCAGTACTTC,CASSQDPTSEQYF
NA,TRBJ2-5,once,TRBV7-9,TGTGCCAGCAAAGGTTACGGAGGGGAGACCCAGTACTTC,CASKGYGGETQYF